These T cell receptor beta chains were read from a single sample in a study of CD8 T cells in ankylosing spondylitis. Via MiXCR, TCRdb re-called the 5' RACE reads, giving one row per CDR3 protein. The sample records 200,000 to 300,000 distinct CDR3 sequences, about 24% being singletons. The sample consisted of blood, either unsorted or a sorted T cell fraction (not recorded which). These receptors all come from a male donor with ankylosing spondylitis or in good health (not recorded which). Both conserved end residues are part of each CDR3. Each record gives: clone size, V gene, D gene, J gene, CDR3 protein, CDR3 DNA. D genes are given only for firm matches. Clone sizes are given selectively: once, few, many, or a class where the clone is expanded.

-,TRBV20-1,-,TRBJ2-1,CSANRDGGDNEQFF,TGCAGTGCGAACCGGGACGGTGGGGACAATGAGCAGTTCTTC
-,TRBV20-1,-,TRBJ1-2,CSALPGALDGYTF,TGCAGTGCTTTACCGGGGGCCCTTGACGGCTACACCTTC
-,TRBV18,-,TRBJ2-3,CASSPMGGDTQYF,TGTGCCAGCTCACCGATGGGCGGAGATACGCAGTATTTT
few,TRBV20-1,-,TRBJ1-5,CSASQKHRHF,TGCAGTGCTAGCCAAAAGCACAGGCATTTT
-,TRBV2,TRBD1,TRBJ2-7,CASGGTGYNEQYF,TGTGCCAGCGGAGGGACAGGGTACAACGAGCAGTACTTC
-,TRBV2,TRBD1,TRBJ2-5,CASSQFTGEETQYF,TGTGCCAGCAGCCAGTTTACAGGGGAAGAGACCCAGTACTTC
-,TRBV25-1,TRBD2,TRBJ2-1,CASSEVGGGAYEQFF,TGTGCCAGCAGTGAAGTCGGCGGGGGGGCCTATGAGCAGTTCTTC
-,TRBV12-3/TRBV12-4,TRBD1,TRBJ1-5,CASTRQGIQPQHF,TGTGCCAGCACCCGACAGGGGATTCAGCCCCAGCATTTT
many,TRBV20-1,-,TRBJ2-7,CSARPGALLKSPYEQYF,TGCAGTGCTAGGCCAGGGGCCTTATTGAAGTCCCCCTACGAGCAGTACTTC
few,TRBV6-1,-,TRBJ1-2,CASSRGTYNYGYTF,TGTGCCAGCAGTAGAGGGACATACAACTATGGCTACACCTTC
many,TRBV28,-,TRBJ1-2,CASRGSSYGYTF,TGTGCCAGCAGGGGCAGCTCCTATGGCTACACCTTC
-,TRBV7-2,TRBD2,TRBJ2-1,CASSFTGTKTYNEQFF,TGTGCCAGCAGCTTTACCGGGACTAAGACCTACAATGAGCAGTTCTTC
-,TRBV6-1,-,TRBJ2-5,CASTTTLAQETQYF,TGTGCCAGCACCACCACCCTAGCACAAGAGACCCAGTACTTC
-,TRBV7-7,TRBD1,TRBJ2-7,CASSLEQGADQYF,TGTGCTAGCAGCTTAGAACAGGGGGCTGATCAGTACTTC
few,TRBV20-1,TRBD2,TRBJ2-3,CSARLAGSRGTQYF,TGCAGTGCTAGGCTAGCGGGGTCAAGGGGTACGCAGTATTTT
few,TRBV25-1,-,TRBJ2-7,CASSPRGGDQPYEQYF,TGTGCCAGCAGCCCCAGGGGGGGCGACCAACCCTACGAGCAGTACTTC
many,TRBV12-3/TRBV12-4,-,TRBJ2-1,CASSGGSAVFTTGSVDEQFF,TGTGCCAGCAGCGGAGGATCTGCAGTTTTCACGACAGGATCGGTTGATGAGCAGTTCTTC
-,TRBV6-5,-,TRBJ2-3,CASSSILDTQYF,TGTGCCAGCAGTTCAATTTTGGATACGCAGTATTTT
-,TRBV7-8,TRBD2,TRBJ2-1,CASSLHQLAGGLSSYNEQFF,TGTGCCAGCAGCTTACATCAGCTAGCGGGGGGGTTGAGCTCCTACAATGAGCAGTTCTTC
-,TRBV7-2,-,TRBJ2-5,CASSLLRETQYF,TGTGCCAGCAGCTTACTAAGGGAGACCCAGTACTTC
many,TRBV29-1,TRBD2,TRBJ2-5,CSVDGGGEETQYF,TGCAGCGTTGATGGCGGGGGGGAAGAGACCCAGTACTTC
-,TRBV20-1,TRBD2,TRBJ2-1,CSTLNLAGAQSYNEQFF,TGCAGTACGCTGAATCTAGCGGGGGCTCAATCATACAATGAGCAGTTCTTC
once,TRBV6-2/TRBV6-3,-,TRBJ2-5,CASRRRYGTQYF,TGTGCCAGCAGAAGGAGGTATGGGACCCAGTACTTC
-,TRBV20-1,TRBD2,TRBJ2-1,CSARVGLAGGGSYNEQFF,TGCAGTGCTAGAGTGGGACTAGCGGGGGGAGGGTCCTACAATGAGCAGTTCTTC
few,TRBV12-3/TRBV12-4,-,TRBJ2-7,CASSLVVDGRRYF,TGTGCCAGCAGTTTAGTGGTCGATGGGAGGAGGTACTTC
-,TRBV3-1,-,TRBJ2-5,CATSQDRYSEEQETQYF,TGTGCCACCAGCCAAGATAGATACAGCGAGGAACAAGAGACCCAGTACTTC
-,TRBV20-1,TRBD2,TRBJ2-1,CSALGLAGYNEQFF,TGCAGTGCTCTAGGACTAGCGGGGTACAATGAGCAGTTCTTC
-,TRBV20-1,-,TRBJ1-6,CSAEGGRNSPLHF,TGCAGTGCCGAGGGGGGGCGGAATTCACCCCTCCACTTT
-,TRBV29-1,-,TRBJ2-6,CSVEDRARPGANVLTF,TGCAGCGTTGAAGACAGGGCCCGACCTGGGGCCAACGTCCTGACTTTC
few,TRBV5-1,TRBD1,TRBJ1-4,CASSLSGTAYEKLFF,TGCGCCAGCAGCTTGAGCGGGACAGCATATGAAAAACTGTTTTTT
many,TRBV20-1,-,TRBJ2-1,CSAGTPTPDEQFF,TGCAGTGCTGGGACACCCACTCCGGATGAGCAGTTCTTC
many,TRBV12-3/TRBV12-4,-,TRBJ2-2,CASSLGLASNTGELFF,TGTGCCAGCAGTTTAGGGCTAGCGTCGAACACCGGGGAGCTGTTTTTT
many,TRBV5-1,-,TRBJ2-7,CASSPPRETDYEQYF,TGCGCCAGCAGCCCCCCCAGGGAGACAGACTACGAGCAGTACTTC
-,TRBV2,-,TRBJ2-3,CASSATRGLYTDTQYF,TGTGCCAGCAGTGCCACTCGGGGGCTGTACACAGATACGCAGTATTTT
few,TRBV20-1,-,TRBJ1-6,CSARQSSYNSPLHF,TGCAGTGCTAGACAGAGCTCCTATAATTCACCCCTCCACTTT
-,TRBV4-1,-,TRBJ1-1,CASSHPEEALTNTEAFF,TGCGCCAGCAGCCACCCCGAGGAAGCCCTTACGAACACTGAAGCTTTCTTT
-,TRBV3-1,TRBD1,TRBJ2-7,CASSHSGTGMYEQYF,TGTGCCAGCAGCCACTCCGGGACAGGGATGTACGAGCAGTACTTC
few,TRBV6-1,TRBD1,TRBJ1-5,CASSPTDRGSNQPQHF,TGTGCCAGCAGCCCCACCGACAGGGGATCGAATCAGCCCCAGCATTTT
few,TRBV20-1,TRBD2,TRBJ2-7,CSADGTSGDYSYEQYF,TGCAGTGCTGATGGGACTAGCGGGGACTACTCCTACGAGCAGTACTTC
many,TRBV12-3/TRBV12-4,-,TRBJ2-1,CASSRNDRGWHEQFF,TGTGCCAGCAGCCGGAACGATAGGGGATGGCATGAGCAGTTCTTC